This paragraph reports one TCR beta chain. The antigen this receptor binds is unknown. Base qualities are not at hand, and no much larger clone is one base apart. The library was obtained by the immunoSEQ multiplex PCR assay. For the multiplex PCR, a mixture combining 60 forward primers for TCR Vbeta segments and 13 reverse primers for TCR Jbeta segments was used. The CDR3 region of rearranged TCR beta genes was amplified from genomic DNA with a multiplex PCR assay. On the Illumina HiSeq System, the amplified TCR beta libraries were sequenced as 87-base-pair reads. On the authors' methods: A later analysis tallied tens of millions of unique TCR beta chains across the 600 to 700 repertoires, and about 10 million of those chains were shared by two or more donors. To remove PCR and sequencing errors, raw reads were error-corrected and collapsed into unique sequences using a nearest-neighbor algorithm that merged closely related sequences. V, D and J gene segments were assigned by aligning CDR3 sequences to IMGT reference sequences. For a sequence to be retained, a match of at least six nucleotides to both a V gene segment and a J gene segment was required. Rearrangements were called productive when the CDR3 lacked stop codons and stayed in frame with V and J; all others were non-productive. CDR3 was defined according to IMGT convention as the region running from the second conserved V-encoded cysteine to the conserved J-encoded phenylalanine. The earlier analysis of roughly 590 of the donors excluded any sequence lacking an unambiguous match to a single V gene segment. In an earlier analysis of a few hundred of the donors, V segments were called functional above 56.7% productive rearrangements and were called segregating when the between-donor standard deviation exceeded 5%. To diagnose cytomegalovirus status from the catalog of TCR beta chain sequences, a statistical classification framework was built. V and J gene assignment, in a later analysis, came from comparing TCR nucleotide sequences with IMGT/GENE-DB human TR gene sequences. The TCRdist pipeline was used in a later analysis to assign CDR3 sequences and most-parsimonious VDJ recombination scenarios. In a later analysis, each TCR beta chain was defined by its CDR3 amino acid sequence together with its V-gene family, and reads without a unique V-gene family were excluded. To address suspected cross-contamination and a sequencing artifact, a later analysis removed roughly 640 highly shared, low-generation-probability nucleotide sequences. In a later analysis, a clonal expansion index was calculated for each public chain from normalized within-repertoire ranks of inferred template counts. In a later analysis, generation probabilities were computed with a VDJ recombination model fitted to out-of-frame rearrangements, and the resulting probabilities were checked against IGoR. A later analysis scored TCR-TCR, TCR-HLA and TCR-CMV co-occurrence with hypergeometric tests, applying a repertoire-size bias correction to TCR pairs. In a later analysis, false discovery rates were estimated by permuting HLA or CMV assignments 20 times. A later analysis grouped co-occurring TCRs with DBSCAN, adding TCRdist sequence similarity when clustering within HLA-allele-positive subsets. Repertoires with fewer than 30,000 or more than 120,000 public chains, plus five repertoires with anomalous nucleotide sharing, were excluded from co-occurrence clustering. TCRdb limited this immuneACCESS table to in-frame rearrangements with V and J called. A share of clones is missing; checked studies link under half to unresolved V genes, and the rest is unexplained. V and J calls and clone size follow that table, whereas D and trimming were derived from the DNA. The sample table shows about 67,000 clones, and around 80% are seen once. Jointly, the top ten make up 9.7% of the sample.

The sample comes from a study of cytomegalovirus exposure and HLA in healthy donors (dated by TCRdb to 2015 to 2018). Concerning the study at large: According to an earlier analysis of 587 of the donors, about 170 million T cells yielded 117 million unique TCR beta sequences and 276 Gb of sequence data. Roughly 300 gigabases of sequencing data and 91 million or so unique TCR sequences made up an early release that covered approximately 620 HLA-typed donors. Among the roughly 400 genotyped donors, around 79% belonged to the genetic ancestry cluster associated with self-reported Caucasian donors. The study aimed to test whether cataloging public T cell receptors could reveal signatures of past pathogen exposure. The study used immunosequencing to profile the T cell repertoires of under 700 subjects and linked those repertoires to cytomegalovirus serostatus. A separate validation cohort of about 110 different subjects was used in addition to the roughly 700-subject first cohort. To predict cytomegalovirus infection status, the study brought together high-throughput TCR immunosequencing, statistical association of individual TCRs with disease status, and machine learning. A later analysis re-examined previously published TCR beta repertoires from 600 to 700 donors and added high-resolution HLA genotyping to investigate patterns of TCR occurrence. In the later analysis, no new phenotypic data were used to find candidate immune exposures; instead, reliance was placed on TCR beta sequences and their occurrence across donors. An earlier analysis of approximately 640 of the donors applied high-throughput TCR beta sequencing to assess whether each TCR beta V gene segment acted as functional or pseudogenic. Donor age, sex, ethnicity and CMV serostatus were compiled together with the repertoire data. A later genetic analysis used genome-wide SNP genotypes for about 65% of the 666 donors, treating that subset as a discovery cohort. All discovery cohort repertoires had been generated using a single sequencing platform. HLA typing included class I and class II loci at four-digit resolution. Typing coverage varied by locus: roughly 620-630 donors for A, B, C, DRB1 and DQB1; 500 to 550 for DQA1; about 590 for DPA1; around 450 for DPB1. A handful of DR-DQ haplotypes were handled as single units for association and clustering because linkage in the cohort was strong. Across some 400 genotyped donors of the cohort, an average of approximately 240,000 unique TCR beta nucleotide sequences per donor were sequenced, and around 19% of those sequences were non-productive.

Overall study results and their limits: In a later genetic analysis, fewer N-insertions in productive TCRs were reported among donors in an Asian-associated ancestry cluster than the roughly 670-donor mean. Because some donors lacked HLA typing at each locus, the association tests relied only on the typed subset. Linkage disequilibrium might explain the correlated functional status among segregating V segments, but an unknown experimental factor could not be ruled out. CMV serostatus was the only immune exposure information available for the cohort. The authors suggested that the approach could potentially be extended to other disease states and immunological phenotypes. Because counts were too low, fewer than 20 rarely observed V segments, including chromosome 9 orphons, were excluded from the earlier analysis of 587 of the donors. When HLA alleles, especially DR and DQ, strongly co-occurred, attributing TCR associations to individual alleles was difficult. In a later analysis, TCR association rates were found to vary across HLA loci, with the most associated TCRs seen for DRB1 alleles and the fewest for HLA-C alleles. In this cohort, only TCR beta chains were sequenced, and detectable features were limited by the absence of alpha or paired-chain data. While some public TCRs were present in many individuals, most TCR sequences turned up only very rarely across donors. The classifier was reported to diagnose cytomegalovirus status with high specificity and sensitivity in both the original and validation cohorts. The sequencing pipeline was judged likely to have produced a cluster of highly shared sequence variants as a technical artifact. A later analysis found that HLA-associated TCR beta chains were more clonally expanded and had lower generation probabilities than equally common non-associated chains. A later analysis reported that several top co-occurrence clusters appeared linked to parvovirus B19, influenza, CMV and Epstein-Barr virus. A total of 150 or so TCR beta chains were listed by the study as associated with cytomegalovirus. In a later genetic analysis, a missense DCLRE1C variant was associated with V-gene and J-gene trimming of TCR beta chains, and the association was replicated in an independent cohort. An earlier analysis of approximately 570 of the donors showed that most TCR beta V segments appeared in productive rearrangements either about 87% or about 30% of the time, which broadly matched IMGT annotations. In vitro tests confirmed that a few of the cytomegalovirus-associated TCR beta chains recognize cytomegalovirus antigens. A further reported finding was that TCR beta sequences accurately predicted the HLA-A and HLA-B alleles for most subjects in the first cohort. A later analysis found that most CMV-associated TCR beta chains appeared HLA-restricted, with HLA associations seemingly driven largely by CMV exposure. At a false discovery rate of 0.05, a later analysis linked under 20,000 TCR beta sequences to specific HLA alleles. Sequencing depth was assumed to be roughly uniform across donors in the presence/absence analyses, though that assumption may not hold.

The cohort was made up of hundreds of healthy bone marrow donors. All cohort members were sampled while nominally healthy, although unrecorded immune exposures were likely present. The donor was CMV seronegative and belonged to the group of 320 or so seronegative cohort members. Every donor gave a peripheral blood sample, and the peripheral blood mononuclear cells from that sample were used for TCR beta sequencing. The Qiagen DNeasy Blood Extraction Kit was used to extract genomic DNA from the blood cell samples. Sequencing was carried out using PBMCs. This TCR was recovered from a man between 35 and 55 years old in good health and CMV-seronegative.

The CDR3 protein: CASSTDRGRKYEQFF. Here is the DNA: TGTGCCAGCAGTACGGACAGGGGGCGGAAGTATGAGCAGTTCTTC. This chain is built from TRBV6-4 and TRBJ2-1; TRBD1 aligns with 11 central bases. The germline V gene provides CDR1 MRHNA and CDR2 SNTAGT. The CDR3 starts with the cysteine, ends with the phenylalanine, and has 15 residues. Only CDR3 DNA is held: 45 bases, read in frame from base 1. V loses 5 bases at its end and J loses 8 bases; junction bases beyond the gene matches: 8.